This is a list of T cell receptor beta chains from one sample in a study of blood T cells in healthy people across ages. Each CDR3 protein is one row after TCRdb ran MiXCR on the 5' RACE reads. This table has 1.5 million to 1.9 million distinct CDR3 sequences, approximately 42% appearing once. The specimen sequenced was blood. Source of these receptors: a woman aged 18-29 years in good health. The CDR3 runs from the conserved cysteine through the conserved F or W. D genes are given only for firm matches. The listing skips clone size in some rows; elsewhere it reads once, few, many or a size class.

D | J | size | V | DNA | CDR3
TRBD1 | TRBJ1-2 | once | TRBV4-3 | TGCGCCAGCAGCCAAAGGACAGGGAGCGGCGGCTACACCTTC | CASSQRTGSGGYTF
TRBD1 | TRBJ2-6 | few | TRBV19 | TGTGCCAGTAGTATAGATCGGGACAGCTCTGGGGCCAACGTCCTGACTTTC | CASSIDRDSSGANVLTF
- | TRBJ2-3 | few | TRBV25-1 | TGTGCCAGCAGTGCCAGCGGACCTTCGTCGAACACAGATACGCAGTATTTT | CASSASGPSSNTDTQYF
- | TRBJ2-5 | - | TRBV28 | TGTGCCAGCAGTAACCGCCGACAAAAGGAGTACTTC | CASSNRRQKEYF
- | TRBJ2-3 | - | TRBV29-1 | TGCAGCGTCTTCAGAGGTGGGTCTACTAGCACAGATACGCAGTATTTT | CSVFRGGSTSTDTQYF
TRBD2 | TRBJ2-5 | - | TRBV12-3/TRBV12-4 | TGTGCCAGCAGTTCGGGACTAGCGGCAAAGTACTTC | CASSSGLAAKYF
- | TRBJ2-1 | few | TRBV4-2 | TGTGCCAGCAGCCATATCGGACAGTTGTCTTACAATGAGCAGTTCTTC | CASSHIGQLSYNEQFF
TRBD1 | TRBJ2-7 | - | TRBV12-3/TRBV12-4 | TGTGCCAGCACACCGGACAGGGGGGATCACGAGCAGTACTTC | CASTPDRGDHEQYF
- | TRBJ2-1 | few | TRBV3-1 | TGTGCCAGCAGCCAATCTTCCAGGGGCAATGAGCAGTTCTTC | CASSQSSRGNEQFF
- | TRBJ1-2 | many | TRBV4-3 | TGCGCCAGCAGCCTGGGGGACCAAGCTAACTATGGCTACACCTTC | CASSLGDQANYGYTF
TRBD1 | TRBJ1-2 | - | TRBV12-3/TRBV12-4 | TGTGCCAGCAGGAAGGGGGCGTGCGGCTACACCTTC | CASRKGACGYTF
TRBD2 | TRBJ2-3 | - | TRBV20-1 | TGCAGTGCTAGAGATTTCATGGGGGCTAGCGGGGGGTCCGATACGCAGTATTTT | CSARDFMGASGGSDTQYF
- | TRBJ2-4 | few | TRBV2 | TGTGCCAGCAGGAAGGAACTAGCCAAAAACATTCAGTACTTC | CASRKELAKNIQYF
TRBD1 | TRBJ2-7 | - | TRBV7-8 | TGTGCCAGCAGCCCCGACAGGGCTCAACAGCAGTACTTC | CASSPDRAQQQYF
- | TRBJ2-7 | few | TRBV15 | TGTGCCACCAGCAGAGGGGTTCAAGACGAGCAGTACTTC | CATSRGVQDEQYF
- | TRBJ2-1 | few | TRBV12-3/TRBV12-4 | TGTGCCAGCAGTTTATGGACTCAGGGGGGGAATCAGCAGTTCTTC | CASSLWTQGGNQQFF
- | TRBJ1-1 | - | TRBV3-1 | TGTGCCAGCAGCCAAGGACAGAGGGGAACTGAAGCTTTCTTT | CASSQGQRGTEAFF
- | TRBJ2-5 | - | TRBV6-6 | TGTGCCTCATTGCTTCCGGGGCAAGAGACCCAGTACTTC | CASLLPGQETQYF
TRBD1 | TRBJ1-6 | few | TRBV2 | TGTGCCAGCAGAGCAGACAGGGGTTATAATTCACCCCTCCACTTT | CASRADRGYNSPLHF
TRBD2 | TRBJ2-3 | - | TRBV9 | TGTGCCAGCAGCGTGTCCACTAGCGGGAGTTGGGATACGCAGTATTTT | CASSVSTSGSWDTQYF
- | TRBJ2-7 | few | TRBV20-1 | TGCAGTGCTAGAGATAGCAGGGAAGGAAGCTCCTACGAGCAGTACTTC | CSARDSREGSSYEQYF
- | TRBJ2-3 | - | TRBV27 | TGTGCCAGCAGTTTATGGGGGCGGGCAGATACGCAGTATTTT | CASSLWGRADTQYF
- | TRBJ1-5 | - | TRBV6-5 | TGTGCCAGCAGTATAAGTTATAGCAATCAGCCCCAGCATTTT | CASSISYSNQPQHF
TRBD2 | TRBJ2-1 | - | TRBV20-1 | TGCAGTCCCCGGACTAGCGGGAGGGATAATGAGCAGTTCTTC | CSPRTSGRDNEQFF
- | TRBJ2-3 | - | TRBV20-1 | TGCAGTGCTAGACAACAGGGATTCACAGATACGCAGTATTTT | CSARQQGFTDTQYF
- | TRBJ2-1 | few | TRBV6-5 | TGTGCCAGCAGTTACAGCGGGCTGCTTAGCTCCTACAATGAGCAGTTCTTC | CASSYSGLLSSYNEQFF
TRBD1 | TRBJ1-2 | many | TRBV2 | TGTGCCAGCAGTGGGACAGGAAGAAACTATGGCTACACCTTC | CASSGTGRNYGYTF
TRBD1 | TRBJ2-2 | - | TRBV7-9 | TGTGCCAGCAGCTTACTGACAGGGATCACCGGGGAGCTGTTTTTT | CASSLLTGITGELFF
- | TRBJ2-3 | few | TRBV29-1 | TGCAGCGTTGCCGGGCCCACAGATACGCAGTATTTT | CSVAGPTDTQYF
- | TRBJ1-5 | few | TRBV24-1 | TGTGCCACCAGTGCCCAGGGTGGCAGCAATCAGCCCCAGCATTTT | CATSAQGGSNQPQHF
- | TRBJ2-1 | - | TRBV5-5 | TGTGCCAGCAGCTTGGTAAACCGATACAATGAGCAGTTCTTC | CASSLVNRYNEQFF
- | TRBJ2-1 | few | TRBV27 | TGTGCCAGCAGTGGAGCGGATGAGCAGTTCTTC | CASSGADEQFF
TRBD2 | TRBJ2-1 | - | TRBV4-2 | TGTGCCAGCAGTCCTGTTCTAGCGGACTCCTACAATGAGCAGTTCTTC | CASSPVLADSYNEQFF
- | TRBJ2-4 | - | TRBV12-3/TRBV12-4 | TGTGCCAGCAGTTCGGCATATGGGGTTCAGTACTTC | CASSSAYGVQYF
TRBD2 | TRBJ2-3 | - | TRBV7-2 | TGCGCCAGCAGCTCCCCCCTGCGGGGGAGACCCACAGATACGCAGTATTTT | CASSSPLRGRPTDTQYF
- | TRBJ1-5 | - | TRBV30 | TGTGCCTGGAGTAATGGGGGAAGCAATCAGCCCCAGCATTTT | CAWSNGGSNQPQHF
TRBD2 | TRBJ2-7 | - | TRBV10-3 | TGTGCCATCATTGATAGCGGGGGCGAAGACGAGCAGTACTTC | CAIIDSGGEDEQYF
TRBD2 | TRBJ2-3 | - | TRBV5-1 | TGCGCCAGCAGCTTGGGGACTAGCGGGTACACAGATACGCAGTATTTT | CASSLGTSGYTDTQYF
- | TRBJ2-5 | few | TRBV25-1 | TGTGCCAGCAGCTACAGGAGGAGGCAAGAGACCCAGTACTTC | CASSYRRRQETQYF
TRBD2 | TRBJ2-7 | once | TRBV7-8 | TGTGCCAGCAGCTTAGACCCGGGAGGGGTATACGAGCAGTACTTC | CASSLDPGGVYEQYF
- | TRBJ2-3 | - | TRBV12-3/TRBV12-4 | TGTGCCAGCAGTCATTTGGGCCTATCCAGAACAGATACGCAGTATTTT | CASSHLGLSRTDTQYF
- | TRBJ2-1 | - | TRBV20-1 | TGCAGTGCTAGAGATCCCGGCCTCCTCGCTAGTTTTTCCTACAATGAGCAGTTCTTC | CSARDPGLLASFSYNEQFF
- | TRBJ2-5 | few | TRBV25-1 | TGTGCCAGCAGTGAATTTATCCCGGAGACCCAGTACTTC | CASSEFIPETQYF
TRBD1 | TRBJ2-3 | few | TRBV5-1 | TGCGCCAGCACAAAGACAGGGGGAGCAGATACGCAGTATTTT | CASTKTGGADTQYF